This T cell receptor beta chain is from a study of control samples from healthy donors and cancer patients. The CDR3 totals 13 residues. The germline V gene encodes CDR1 SGHNT and CDR2 YYREEE (reference sequence). The V segment lost 3 bases and the J segment 4 bases; nucleotides outside the gene matches: 3. Assay used: immunoSEQ multiplex PCR; TCRdb lists only in-frame clones, some missing. The sample shows roughly 130,000 clones, under 95% of them seen only once. The chain links TRBV5-4 to TRBJ1-1, with TRBD1 matching over 7 bases. The TCR comes from a man in his late teens or twenties in good health. Specimen: blood. The CDR3 region is CASSSRGGTEAFF. The CDR3 region has the DNA TGTGCCAGCAGCTCCAGGGGGGGCACTGAAGCTTTCTTT.